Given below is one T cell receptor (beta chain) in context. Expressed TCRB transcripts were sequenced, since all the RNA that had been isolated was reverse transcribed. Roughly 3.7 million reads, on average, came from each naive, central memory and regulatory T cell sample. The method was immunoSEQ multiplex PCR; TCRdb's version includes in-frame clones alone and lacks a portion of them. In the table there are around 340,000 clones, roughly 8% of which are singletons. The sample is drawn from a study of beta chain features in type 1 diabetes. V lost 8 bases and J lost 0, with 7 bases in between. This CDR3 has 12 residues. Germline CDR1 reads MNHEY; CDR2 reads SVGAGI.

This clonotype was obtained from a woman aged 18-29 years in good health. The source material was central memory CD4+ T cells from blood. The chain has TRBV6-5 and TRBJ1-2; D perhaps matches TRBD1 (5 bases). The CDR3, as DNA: TGTGCCAGCGGGGCAGCTAACTATGGCTACACCTTC. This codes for CASGAANYGYTF.